These 25 T cell receptor beta chains originate from one sample sequenced in a study of OX40 agonist ivuxolimab in advanced cancers. The repertoire was sequenced with immunoSEQ multiplex PCR; TCRdb's copy has only in-frame clones and lacks some. The table shows over 65,000 clones, with 80% to 95% occurring only once. Sample: CD4+ or CD8+ T cells sorted from blood, taken in a trial of the OX40 agonist ivuxolimab. Source of these receptors: an adult with an advanced solid tumor such as melanoma, head and neck, liver or kidney cancer.

The rearrangement uses TRBV28 and TRBJ1-1, with unresolved D. The CDR3 is made up of 11 amino acids. The V end lost 8 bases, the J end lost 7 bases, and 11 bases lay between the germline ends. Per germline, CDR1 MDHEN and CDR2 SYDVKM. CDR3 in amino acids: CASADEIEAFF. CDR3 DNA sequence: TGTGCCAGCGCAGACGAAATTGAAGCTTTCTTT.

This clone was detected only once. This chain links TRBV12-5 with TRBJ2-3; D remains ambiguous. In germline, CDR1 is LGHNT, CDR2 FRNRAP. The germline V and J ends were trimmed by 5 bases and 2 bases, with 23 bases remaining between them. The CDR3 is 18 residues long. CDR3 bases: TGTGCTAGTGGTCTCTTCCTAACGACTCGCAGCCACACAGATACGCAGTATTTT. Translating it yields CASGLFLTTRSHTDTQYF.

The chain couples TRBV9 to TRBJ2-7, with D maybe TRBD1 (6 bases). This CDR3 has 15 residues. The V end lost 0 bases, the J end lost 3 bases, and 13 bases lay between the germline ends. Germline CDR1 SGDLS, CDR2 YYNGEE. In DNA form, the CDR3 reads TGTGCCAGCAGCGTAGACGGGACAAACCTCTACGAGCAGTACTTC. Its protein is CASSVDGTNLYEQYF. Combining the CDR3 with reference TRBV9 and TRBJ2-7 gives the whole variable domain DSGVTQTPKHLITATGQRVTLRCSPRSGDLSVYWYQQSLDQGLQFLIQYYNGEERAKGNILERFSAQQFPDLHSELNLSSLELGDSALYFCASSVDGTNLYEQYFGPGTRLTVT.

The chain has TRBV9 and TRBJ2-2, with D tentatively TRBD1 (5 bases). The CDR3 totals 13 residues. Trimming left V 0 bases short and J 7 bases short, with 7 bases between. CDR1 and CDR2 (germline): SGDLS, YYNGEE. The CDR3, as DNA: TGTGCCAGCAGCGTAGTGACAGACGGGGAGCTGTTTTTT. This encodes CASSVVTDGELFF.

V is TRBV5-1 and J is TRBJ1-4; a weak D match, TRBD1 (6 bases). The germline gives CDR1 SGHRS, CDR2 YFSETQ. This CDR3 comprises 13 residues. V lost 8 bases to trimming and J lost 3 bases, with 11 bases between them. The CDR3 spells CASHRVPNEKLFF. The CDR3 nucleotides are TGCGCCAGTCACAGGGTTCCTAATGAAAAACTGTTTTTT.

Only one count was recorded for this clone. This chain links TRBV9 with TRBJ1-2; D perhaps matches TRBD1 (6 bases). V lost 4 bases to trimming and J lost 3 bases, with 16 bases between them. Germline values: CDR1 SGDLS, CDR2 YYNGEE. The CDR3 runs to 15 residues. Here the CDR3 reads CASSSKTGRDYGYTF. In DNA, the CDR3 is TGTGCCAGCAGCTCTAAAACAGGGCGGGACTATGGCTACACCTTC.

This clone occurred a few times. The chain carries TRBV18 and TRBJ2-5, with 9 nucleotides matching TRBD2. CDR1 is KGHSH and CDR2 is LQKENI in the germline V gene. This CDR3 is built from 15 residues. The V segment lost 6 bases and the J segment 9 bases; nucleotides outside the gene matches: 14. This chain's CDR3 is CASSVSGRSPGAQYF. The CDR3 coding sequence is TGTGCCAGCTCCGTGAGCGGGAGGAGCCCAGGGGCCCAGTACTTC. Based on the CDR3 plus reference TRBV18 and TRBJ2-5, the full variable domain is NAGVMQNPRHLVRRRGQEARLRCSPMKGHSHVYWYRQLPEEGLKFMVYLQKENIIDESGMPKERFSAEFPKEGPSILRIQQVVRGDSAAYFCASSVSGRSPGAQYFGPGTRLLVL.

The chain joins TRBV29-1 to TRBJ2-6; D is unclear. Per the germline V gene, CDR1 is SQVTM and CDR2 is ANQGSEA. V dropped 4 bases and J dropped 2 bases, with 12 bases sitting between them. This CDR3 comprises 15 residues. CDR3 residues: CSVVGSGAGANVLTF. The CDR3 region has the DNA TGCAGCGTTGTGGGTTCCGGCGCTGGGGCCAACGTCCTGACTTTC.

The chain couples TRBV29-1 to TRBJ2-7; TRBD1 matches 11 bases. The CDR3 covers 13 residues. Germline V gene sequence: CDR1 SQVTM, CDR2 ANQGSEA. V gave up 5 bases and J gave up 3 bases; unmatched junction bases: 3. The CDR3 region has the DNA TGCAGCGTTTCCGGGACAGGGGGCTACGAGCAGTACTTC. Amino acid sequence: CSVSGTGGYEQYF.

V gene TRBV5-1 combines with J gene TRBJ2-3; TRBD2 aligns across 11 bases. Trimming cost V 4 bases and J 4 bases; bases outside gene matches: 5. The germline V gene has CDR1 SGHRS and CDR2 YFSETQ. The CDR3 sequence is 15 residues long. The CDR3 DNA reads TGCGCCAGCAGCCCGGGACTAGCGGATGCAGATACGCAGTATTTT. This translates into CASSPGLADADTQYF.

The chain recombines TRBV11-3 with TRBJ1-2; D remains unclear. Germline CDR1 is SGHNT and CDR2 is YENEEA. The V end lost 4 bases, the J end lost 0 bases, and 3 bases lay between the germline ends. The CDR3 contains 12 residues. The CDR3 is CASSSTNYGYTF. In DNA form, the CDR3 reads TGTGCCAGCAGCTCCACTAACTATGGCTACACCTTC.

The V gene is TRBV30, the J gene TRBJ2-3, with 7 positions matching TRBD2. V lost 1 base to trimming and J lost 6 bases; unmatched junction nucleotides: 4. The CDR3 loop spans 13 amino acids. Germline V gene data show CDR1 as GTSNPN and CDR2 as SVGIG (reference sequence). CDR3 protein: CAWSGSGRDTQYF. As DNA, the CDR3 is TGTGCCTGGAGTGGATCCGGGAGGGATACGCAGTATTTT.

The chain combines TRBV4-3 with TRBJ2-1; D is uncertain. Germline loops: CDR1 LGHNA, CDR2 YSLEER. The CDR3 spans 15 residues. Trimming shortened V by 0 bases and J by 2 bases, and 8 bases separated the two germline ends. This CDR3 reads CASSQDQRAYNEQFF. The CDR3 region has the DNA TGCGCCAGCAGCCAAGATCAGCGCGCCTACAATGAGCAGTTCTTC.

The V gene is TRBV19, the J gene TRBJ1-4, with 7 bases fitting TRBD1. Trimming took 6 bases from V and 0 from J; bases not matched to a gene: 7. Germline assignment: CDR1 LNHDA and CDR2 SQIVND (reference sequence). This CDR3 has 16 amino acids. The CDR3 spells CASRKNRGPTNEKLFF. CDR3 in DNA: TGTGCCAGTAGAAAAAACAGGGGCCCAACTAATGAAAAACTGTTTTTT.

This chain connects TRBV6-5 to TRBJ1-2, with TRBD1 identical over 9 bases. CDR3 size: 15 residues. Germline V gives CDR1 MNHEY, CDR2 SVGAGI. The V and J ends lost 6 bases and 6 bases, in that order; junction bases with no gene match: 11. The CDR3 DNA follows: TGTGCCAGCAGCAACACCGGGGACAGGGCTCATGGCTACACCTTC. Its translation is CASSNTGDRAHGYTF.

The chain combines TRBV7-8 with TRBJ2-7; D may be TRBD1 (6 bases). The V gene's germline CDR1 is SGHVS and CDR2 FQNEAQ. The CDR3 runs 15 residues. V was cut by 0 bases and J by 0 bases, with 9 bases left in between. CDR3 amino acids: CASSLAAGASYEQYF. The CDR3 DNA reads as TGTGCCAGCAGCTTAGCGGCAGGGGCCTCCTACGAGCAGTACTTC. The full variable domain, completed using reference TRBV7-8 and TRBJ2-7, is GAGVSQSPRYKVAKRGQDVALRCDPISGHVSLFWYQQALGQGPEFLTYFQNEAQLDKSGLPSDRFFAERPEGSVSTLKIQRTQQEDSAVYLCASSLAAGASYEQYFGPGTRLTVT.

The chain carries TRBV30 and TRBJ2-2; 7 nucleotides match TRBD2. Germline CDR1 is GTSNPN and CDR2 is SVGIG (reference sequence). J lost 5 bases, V lost 4 bases, and 10 bases had no gene match. The CDR3 sequence is 15 residues long. CDR3 DNA: TGTGCCTGGAAGCCCGGTAGCGGGCTTACCGGGGAGCTGTTTTTT. Amino acid sequence: CAWKPGSGLTGELFF.

The sample holds one count of this clone. V gene TRBV18 combines with J gene TRBJ1-2, with no clear D. The ends were cut back, 2 bases at V and 6 bases at J, with 16 bases in the middle. Germline loops: CDR1 KGHSH, CDR2 LQKENI. This CDR3 has 15 amino acids. The CDR3 DNA reads TGTGCCAGCTCACCAAATCGGGTTAACTTGGATGGCTACACCTTC. Translating it yields CASSPNRVNLDGYTF.

The V and J genes are TRBV4-3 and TRBJ2-5; 11 nucleotides align to TRBD2. The CDR3 length is 16 residues. With V trimmed by 1 base and J by 0 bases, 1 base remained unmatched. CDR1 LGHNA and CDR2 YSLEER come from the germline V gene. The CDR3 DNA sequence: TGCGCCAGCAGCCAAGGGACTAGCGGGTACCAAGAGACCCAGTACTTC. The encoded protein is CASSQGTSGYQETQYF.

The chain links TRBV4-3 to TRBJ2-3; 12 bases fit TRBD2. The V and J ends lost 3 bases and 3 bases, in that order; junction bases with no gene match: 10. CDR1 is LGHNA, CDR2 YSLEER, per germline. The CDR3 is 18 amino acids. CDR3 sequence (DNA): TGCGCCAGCAGCCAGGACGCTAGCGGGAGGGCCGCGACAGATACGCAGTATTTT. It translates to CASSQDASGRAATDTQYF.

The V and J genes are TRBV9 and TRBJ2-3, with 9 bases identical to TRBD2. Germline V lookup: CDR1 SGDLS, CDR2 YYNGEE. CDR3 length equals 15 residues. With 0 bases clipped from V and 6 bases from J, the junction kept 5 bases outside the gene matches. The chain's CDR3 is CASSVAGGRVDTQYF. In nucleotides, the CDR3 is TGTGCCAGCAGCGTAGCCGGCGGGAGGGTTGATACGCAGTATTTT.

The chain uses TRBV6-5 and TRBJ2-3; 7 bases align to TRBD1. V trimming: 6 bases; J trimming: 2 bases; junction bases outside the gene matches: 5. CDR1 is MNHEY and CDR2 is SVGAGI in the germline V gene. The CDR3 length is 14 residues. This CDR3 reads CASRRGTATDTQYF. CDR3 sequence (DNA): TGTGCCAGCAGACGTGGGACAGCCACAGATACGCAGTATTTT.

In this sample, this clone turned up a few times. V gene TRBV9 combines with J gene TRBJ1-4; D may be TRBD1 (6 bases). V lost 0 bases to trimming and J lost 5 bases, with 11 bases between them. This CDR3 comprises 15 residues. Germline V gives CDR1 SGDLS, CDR2 YYNGEE. CDR3 loop: CASSVALGGNEKLFF. DNA for the CDR3: TGTGCCAGCAGCGTAGCCCTCGGGGGCAATGAAAAACTGTTTTTT. Together with reference TRBV9 and TRBJ1-4, the CDR3 gives the full variable domain: DSGVTQTPKHLITATGQRVTLRCSPRSGDLSVYWYQQSLDQGLQFLIQYYNGEERAKGNILERFSAQQFPDLHSELNLSSLELGDSALYFCASSVALGGNEKLFFGSGTQLSVL.

This clone has only one observation. This rearrangement joins TRBV6-5 to TRBJ1-1; maybe TRBD1 (6 bases). V lost 5 bases and J lost 3, with 13 bases in between. Germline values: CDR1 MNHEY, CDR2 SVGAGI. The CDR3 has 14 residues. The DNA of the CDR3 is TGTGCCAGCAGTCTCGCAGGGGCCGACACTGAAGCTTTCTTT. Residues: CASSLAGADTEAFF.

This chain joins TRBV5-8 and TRBJ2-7; D gene uncertain. The CDR3 is 14 residues long. V lost 0 bases, J lost 2 bases, and 9 bases lay in between. Germline V gene sequence: CDR1 SGHTS, CDR2 YDEGEE. CDR3 DNA: TGTGCCAGCAGCTTGGGGGTAGCCACCTACGAGCAGTACTTC. Its translation is CASSLGVATYEQYF.